A single sample gave rise to the 8 T cell receptor beta chains below, sequenced in a study of OX40 agonist ivuxolimab in advanced cancers. Produced via immunoSEQ multiplex PCR; TCRdb's table is partial and in-frame only. The data hold about 85,000 clones, with just over 85% observed a single time. The starting material was CD4+ or CD8+ T cells sorted from blood, obtained in a trial of the OX40 agonist ivuxolimab. These receptors originate from an adult with an advanced solid tumor such as melanoma, head and neck, liver or kidney cancer.

The gene calls are TRBV9 and TRBJ2-2; D is undetermined. V was trimmed by 3 bases and J by 1 base, leaving 7 bases between them. This CDR3 has 14 residues. Germline V gives CDR1 SGDLS, CDR2 YYNGEE. CDR3 loop: CASSGTRNTGELFF. DNA for the CDR3: TGTGCCAGCAGCGGTACACGGAACACCGGGGAGCTGTTTTTT. The variable domain in full, completed from reference TRBV9 and TRBJ2-2, reads DSGVTQTPKHLITATGQRVTLRCSPRSGDLSVYWYQQSLDQGLQFLIQYYNGEERAKGNILERFSAQQFPDLHSELNLSSLELGDSALYFCASSGTRNTGELFFGEGSRLTVL.

This clone has more than one count but fewer than ten. This chain uses TRBV7-6 with TRBJ2-5; D is tentatively TRBD1 or TRBD2 (6 bases each). With 3 bases removed from V and 5 bases from J, the gap between germline ends came to 16 bases. CDR3 length: 15 amino acids. Germline lookup yields CDR1 SGHVS and CDR2 FNYEAQ. The CDR3 loop reads CASSLYERGRETQYF. In nucleotides, the CDR3 is TGTGCCAGCAGCTTGTATGAGAGGGGGAGGGAGACCCAGTACTTC.

The J gene is TRBJ2-6, the V gene TRBV9, with D unclear. Germline CDR1 and CDR2: SGDLS and YYNGEE. The CDR3 has 14 amino acids. The V and J ends lost 2 bases and 0 bases respectively, with 3 bases between them. The CDR3 coding sequence is TGTGCCAGCAGCGTTAACTCTGGGGCCAACGTCCTGACTTTC. This translates into CASSVNSGANVLTF.

This rearrangement joins TRBV19 to TRBJ1-2, with D unresolved. Deletions cut 5 bases from V and 2 bases from J, with 12 bases between. CDR1 is LNHDA and CDR2 is SQIVND in the germline V gene (reference sequence). This CDR3 contains 14 residues. This chain's CDR3 is CASSVARTNYGYTF. DNA for the CDR3: TGTGCCAGTAGTGTGGCCAGGACCAACTATGGCTACACCTTC.

The CDR3 sequence: CSARAGGKNSPLHF. Here the CDR3 DNA reads TGCAGCGCCCGGGCGGGGGGGAAGAATTCACCCCTCCACTTT. The chain combines TRBV29-1 with TRBJ1-6, with D possibly TRBD1 on 5 matching bases. V was clipped by 7 bases and J by 7 bases, with 17 bases between them. Germline V lookup: CDR1 SQVTM, CDR2 ANQGSEA. The CDR3 is 14 amino acids.

The J gene is TRBJ1-1, the V gene TRBV5-1; possibly TRBD1 for D (6 bases). The CDR3 is 13 amino acids. CDR1 and CDR2 (germline): SGHRS, YFSETQ. Trimming shortened V by 5 bases and J by 0 bases, and 8 bases separated the two germline ends. CDR3 region: CASRGAMNTEAFF. In DNA, the CDR3 is TGCGCCAGCAGGGGGGCTATGAACACTGAAGCTTTCTTT.

The gene calls are TRBV18 and TRBJ2-7, with TRBD1 matching over 9 bases. The CDR3 has 15 residues. The germline V gene has CDR1 KGHSH and CDR2 LQKENI. J lost 5 bases, V lost 2 bases, and 7 bases had no gene match. CDR3 DNA sequence: TGTGCCAGCTCACCAGGGGGACAGGGAGGGAACGAGCAGTACTTC. The encoded protein is CASSPGGQGGNEQYF.

The chain employs TRBV2 and TRBJ1-2; TRBD1 aligns across 9 bases. Germline V gene lookup returns CDR1 SNHLY and CDR2 FYNNEI. CDR3 length equals 14 residues. Trimming took 5 bases from V and 7 from J; bases not matched to a gene: 8. CDR3 sequence: CASSPNRDRAGYTF. In DNA, the CDR3 is TGTGCCAGCAGTCCCAACCGGGACAGGGCTGGCTACACCTTC.